The present entry profiles one TCR beta chain with its context. Its antigen is as yet unknown. The CDR3 runs to 14 residues. Germline V gives CDR1 SEHNR, CDR2 FQNEAQ (reference sequence). The germline V and J ends were trimmed by 7 bases and 0 bases, with 9 bases remaining between them. The entry originates in a study of chemoradiotherapy in HPV16-positive cancers. Study context: Candidate HPV-specific T-cell clones and common TCR motifs came from functional assays in a couple of HPV16-positive patients.

Whole-study findings and limits: Candidate HPV-specific clones and E7-related TCR motifs grew in tumor during treatment.

Over chemoradiotherapy, repertoires were sampled more than once. Assay: immunoSEQ multiplex PCR; the TCRdb copy retains only in-frame clones and omits some. The table includes under 15,000 clones, approximately 87% detected once. The source material was blood, sampled from a patient who underwent chemoradiotherapy. The clonotype originates from a human donor with HPV-associated anogenital cancer. This rearrangement joins TRBV7-9 to TRBJ1-4; the D is unclear. As DNA, the CDR3 is TGTGCCAGCACAGAGGTCGCAACTAATGAAAAACTGTTTTTT. This encodes CASTEVATNEKLFF.